This TCR beta chain was identified during a study of cytomegalovirus exposure and HLA in healthy donors. PCR involved 60 Vbeta and 13 Jbeta primers. Some clones are missing from TCRdb's copy, which holds only in-frame ones; the method was immunoSEQ multiplex PCR. Among about 130,000 clones listed, around 77% were seen once. The V end lost 3 bases, the J end lost 3 bases, and 12 bases lay between the germline ends. This CDR3 has 14 amino acids. Germline values: CDR1 LNHDA, CDR2 SQIVND (reference sequence). The sample comprised PBMCs. The chain links TRBV19 to TRBJ2-7, with D possibly matching TRBD1 (6 bases). The TCR originated in a man aged 25-40 years in good health. Here the CDR3 reads CASSIPGQLYEQYF. CDR3 DNA: TGTGCCAGTAGTATTCCCGGACAGCTCTACGAGCAGTACTTC.